The rows below give T cell receptor beta chains drawn from one sample of a study of blood T cell repertoires in COVID-19. The table came from immunoSEQ multiplex PCR; TCRdb's copy has only in-frame clones and leaves some out. The sample contains about 89,000 clones, 72% of which appear only once. The specimen was peripheral blood. These receptors were obtained from an elderly woman with acute or convalescent COVID-19. CDR3s include the opening cysteine and the closing phenylalanine or tryptophan. A D gene is named only where the DNA matches it firmly. Clone size is given for some rows only: seen once, a few or many times, or a class if the clone is expanded.

abundance: NA
v_gene: TRBV4-3
d_gene: NA
j_gene: TRBJ1-4
CDR3nt: TGCGCCAGCAGCCAAGTGAACGGGAATGAAAAACTGTTTTTT
CDR3aa: CASSQVNGNEKLFF

abundance: NA
v_gene: TRBV19
d_gene: TRBD1
j_gene: TRBJ1-2
CDR3nt: TGTGCCAGTAGTATGACTCCCATGACAGGGTACTATGGCTACACCTTC
CDR3aa: CASSMTPMTGYYGYTF

abundance: NA
v_gene: TRBV9
d_gene: TRBD2
j_gene: TRBJ2-1
CDR3nt: TGTGCCAGCAGCGTAGGGGCGGGGGCCTACAATGAGCAGTTCTTC
CDR3aa: CASSVGAGAYNEQFF

abundance: NA
v_gene: TRBV7-9
d_gene: NA
j_gene: TRBJ2-1
CDR3nt: TGTGCCAGCAGCCTTGGGGCAGGGCAGGTGAATGAGCAGTTCTTC
CDR3aa: CASSLGAGQVNEQFF

abundance: NA
v_gene: TRBV6-5
d_gene: NA
j_gene: TRBJ2-5
CDR3nt: TGTGCCAGCAGGAGGGGGGGGCAGGGGGAGACCCAGTACTTC
CDR3aa: CASRRGGQGETQYF

abundance: NA
v_gene: TRBV2
d_gene: TRBD2
j_gene: TRBJ2-3
CDR3nt: TGTGCCAGCAGGGAACGGACTAGCGGGGGGGTTCAAAATACGCAGTATTTT
CDR3aa: CASRERTSGGVQNTQYF

abundance: NA
v_gene: TRBV5-1
d_gene: NA
j_gene: TRBJ1-2
CDR3nt: TGCGCCAGCCGACTTGATCCGGGGTATGGCTACACCTTC
CDR3aa: CASRLDPGYGYTF

abundance: many
v_gene: TRBV7-6
d_gene: NA
j_gene: TRBJ1-2
CDR3nt: TGTGCCAGCAGCCCTTTGGCAAACGACTATGGCTACACCTTC
CDR3aa: CASSPLANDYGYTF

abundance: NA
v_gene: TRBV7-2
d_gene: NA
j_gene: TRBJ2-7
CDR3nt: TGTGCCAGCAGCCCGATCGGAGGGTTTAGCTCCTACGAGCAGTACTTC
CDR3aa: CASSPIGGFSSYEQYF

abundance: few
v_gene: TRBV30
d_gene: NA
j_gene: TRBJ2-7
CDR3nt: TGTGCCTGGAGTGTAGAAGGGGACACCTACGAGCAGTACTTC
CDR3aa: CAWSVEGDTYEQYF

abundance: NA
v_gene: TRBV27
d_gene: NA
j_gene: TRBJ1-5
CDR3nt: TGTGCCAGCAGTTCCGGGACACCCAATCAGCCCCAGCATTTT
CDR3aa: CASSSGTPNQPQHF

abundance: NA
v_gene: TRBV7-3
d_gene: NA
j_gene: TRBJ2-3
CDR3nt: TGTGCCAGCAGCCTCCGGAGGGGGGGCCGGGGAGATACGCAGTATTTT
CDR3aa: CASSLRRGGRGDTQYF

abundance: NA
v_gene: TRBV19
d_gene: TRBD1
j_gene: TRBJ1-5
CDR3nt: TGTGCCAGTCAGGAGACAGGGGGTTGGGGCAATCAGCCCCAGCATTTT
CDR3aa: CASQETGGWGNQPQHF

abundance: NA
v_gene: TRBV7-2
d_gene: TRBD2
j_gene: TRBJ2-3
CDR3nt: TGTGCCAGCAGTCGGACTAGCGGGGGGGCTAGAGGAGATACGCAGTATTTT
CDR3aa: CASSRTSGGARGDTQYF

abundance: few
v_gene: TRBV2
d_gene: TRBD2
j_gene: TRBJ2-5
CDR3nt: TGTGCCAGCTCCAGCGGGAAGTGGGAGACCCAGTACTTC
CDR3aa: CASSSGKWETQYF

abundance: NA
v_gene: TRBV3-1/TRBV3-2
d_gene: TRBD2
j_gene: TRBJ2-1
CDR3nt: TGTGCCAGCAGCCCACAACTAGCGGGGGGGCGGTGGGAGCAGTTCTTC
CDR3aa: CASSPQLAGGRWEQFF

abundance: NA
v_gene: TRBV5-4
d_gene: TRBD1
j_gene: TRBJ1-4
CDR3nt: TGTGCCAGCAGCCTCCGGGACAGGGAAAAACTGTTTTTT
CDR3aa: CASSLRDREKLFF

abundance: NA
v_gene: TRBV19
d_gene: TRBD1
j_gene: TRBJ1-1
CDR3nt: TGTGCCAGTAGCCCAGGGGGCGTGAACACTGAAGCTTTCTTT
CDR3aa: CASSPGGVNTEAFF

abundance: NA
v_gene: TRBV6-5
d_gene: TRBD1
j_gene: TRBJ1-6
CDR3nt: TGTGCCAGCAGGGGGACAGGGGGGGATTCACCCCTCCACTTT
CDR3aa: CASRGTGGDSPLHF

abundance: NA
v_gene: TRBV30
d_gene: TRBD1
j_gene: TRBJ1-4
CDR3nt: TGTGCCTGGAGTGCCTACAGGGGAAGTGAAAAACTGTTTTTT
CDR3aa: CAWSAYRGSEKLFF

abundance: NA
v_gene: TRBV4-1
d_gene: NA
j_gene: TRBJ1-1
CDR3nt: TGCGCCAGCAGCTCCCCTATACCGGGGTCTGAAGCTTTCTTT
CDR3aa: CASSSPIPGSEAFF